The 32 T cell receptor beta chains below were found in one sample sequenced in a study of cytomegalovirus exposure and HLA in healthy donors. Primers: 60 Vbeta forward and 13 Jbeta reverse. The method was immunoSEQ multiplex PCR; TCRdb's version includes in-frame clones alone and lacks a portion of them. The sample lists 150,000 to 200,000 clones; roughly three quarters were seen once. Sequenced material: PBMCs. These receptors were collected from a woman in her thirties or forties in good health and CMV-seronegative.

This clone was seen just once. This sequence joins TRBV7-2 and TRBJ1-1; no clear D gene. Between the trimmed V and J ends, which lost 5 bases and 9 bases, there was a span of 16 bases. The germline gives CDR1 SGHTA, CDR2 FQGNSA. The CDR3 has 13 amino acids. CDR3 in DNA: TGTGCCAGCAGCGCGGCGCAGTCAGTAAAAGCTTTCTTT. It encodes CASSAAQSVKAFF.

This chain connects TRBV11-2 to TRBJ2-7, with 8 bases matching TRBD1. V lost 4 bases and J lost 3; bases outside the gene matches: 8. The germline V gene encodes CDR1 SGHAT and CDR2 FQNNGV. The CDR3 is 15 amino acids. The CDR3 region is CASSSPDRALYEQYF. CDR3 coding DNA: TGTGCCAGCAGCTCCCCGGACAGGGCTCTCTACGAGCAGTACTTC.

The chain links TRBV4-1 to TRBJ2-2; TRBD2 matches 8 bases. The CDR3 extends over 16 amino acids. V lost 4 bases and J lost 1; bases outside the gene matches: 5. Germline V gene lookup returns CDR1 MGHRA and CDR2 YSYEKL. CDR3 sequence: CASSPSGGRNTGELFF. As DNA, the CDR3 is TGCGCCAGCAGCCCTTCGGGGGGGAGGAACACCGGGGAGCTGTTTTTT.

The chain carries TRBV4-1 and TRBJ2-2, with a tentative D call TRBD2 (7 bases). CDR1 is MGHRA and CDR2 is YSYEKL in the germline V gene. Trimming stripped 4 bases from V and 4 bases from J, with 16 bases between. The CDR3 is made up of 16 amino acids. DNA of the CDR3: TGCGCCAGCAGCCCGGGGGGCAGAGTTGGCACCGGGGAGCTGTTTTTT. It specifies CASSPGGRVGTGELFF.

This rearrangement joins TRBV4-3 to TRBJ2-7; possibly TRBD1 for D (5 bases). CDR1 is LGHNA, CDR2 YSLEER, per germline. The CDR3 totals 13 residues. V lost 1 base and J 4 bases, leaving 8 bases between the germline ends. CDR3 sequence reads: CASSQVKGYEQYF. The CDR3 DNA sequence: TGCGCCAGCAGCCAAGTTAAGGGGTACGAGCAGTACTTC.

The rearrangement uses TRBV19 and TRBJ2-1, with D tentatively TRBD2 (5 bases). The CDR3 is 15 amino acids. Per the germline V gene, CDR1 is LNHDA and CDR2 is SQIVND (reference sequence). V was pared by 1 base and J by 7 bases, with 14 bases between. The DNA for the CDR3 is TGTGCCAGTAGTATAGTCGGAGGTGGACGGAATGAGCAGTTCTTC. Protein sequence: CASSIVGGGRNEQFF.

Turning to this clone: Sequence at one end of the junction differs from germline and may be a read error. This chain joins TRBV6-1 and TRBJ2-4; 9 bases agree with TRBD1. Germline V gene data show CDR1 as MNHNS and CDR2 as SASEGT. There are 16 residues in the CDR3. The CDR3 is CASSDWTGDPKNSQYF. CDR3 coding DNA: TGTGCCAGCAGTGACTGGACAGGGGATCCCAAAAACAGTCAGTACTTC.

J is TRBJ2-7 and V is TRBV28, with D unclear. CDR3 length: 15 residues. Per germline, CDR1 MDHEN and CDR2 SYDVKM. V lost 6 bases and J 0 bases, leaving 15 bases between the germline ends. CDR3: CASSSSLRYSYEQYF. The CDR3 region has the DNA TGTGCCAGCAGCTCGAGCTTACGTTACTCCTACGAGCAGTACTTC.

The chain combines TRBV13 with TRBJ1-1, with D unclear. Looked up from germline, CDR1 is PRHDT and CDR2 is FYEKMQ (reference sequence). Trimming pared 3 bases from V and 7 bases from J, leaving 18 bases between. The CDR3 contains 15 residues. For the CDR3, the DNA is TGTGCCAGCAGCTTTTCGGGAAGTGGCTATCTTGAAGCTTTCTTT. Translating gives CASSFSGSGYLEAFF.

The chain recombines TRBV6-1 with TRBJ2-7; maybe TRBD2 (6 bases). V was cut by 8 bases and J by 3 bases, with 17 bases left in between. This CDR3 is built from 14 residues. Germline CDR1 reads MNHNS; CDR2 reads SASEGT. The DNA for the CDR3 is TGTGCCAGCCGAGGTCGGGGGTCAGGCTACGAGCAGTACTTC. This codes for CASRGRGSGYEQYF.

The chain employs TRBV19 and TRBJ2-7; possible D gene TRBD1, 5 bases. Germline CDR1 reads LNHDA; CDR2 reads SQIVND (reference sequence). Trimming removed 4 bases from V and 7 bases from J, with 8 bases in between. CDR3 length: 11 amino acids. Here the CDR3 reads CASSNYREQYF. CDR3 DNA sequence: TGTGCCAGTAGTAATTACAGGGAGCAGTACTTC.

This clone was counted only a few times. The chain recombines TRBV5-8 with TRBJ1-1; perhaps TRBD1 as D (6 bases). Trimming cost V 0 bases and J 0 bases, with 21 bases left between them. This CDR3 is 19 amino acids long. CDR1 SGHTS and CDR2 YDEGEE come from the germline V gene. The CDR3 spells CASSLGAGARISLNTEAFF. The CDR3 bases are TGTGCCAGCAGCTTGGGGGCGGGGGCCCGGATATCTCTGAACACTGAAGCTTTCTTT.

This clone has only one observation. This CDR3 reads CASSLDAGASADTQYF. CDR3 nucleotide sequence: TGCGCCAGCAGCTTGGACGCGGGGGCGTCGGCAGATACGCAGTATTTT. This chain connects TRBV5-1 to TRBJ2-3, with D possibly matching TRBD2 (7 bases). The CDR3 covers 16 residues. From germline, CDR1 is SGHRS and CDR2 YFSETQ. V lost 0 bases and J 4 bases, leaving 15 bases between the germline ends.

The chain joins TRBV11-2 to TRBJ2-7, with D perhaps matching TRBD1 (6 bases). Per the germline V gene, CDR1 is SGHAT and CDR2 is FQNNGV. This CDR3 has 12 residues. With 1 base removed from V and 5 bases from J, the gap between germline ends came to 6 bases. In nucleotides, the CDR3 is TGTGCCAGCAGCTTAGCAGGGGACGAGCAGTACTTC. It encodes CASSLAGDEQYF.

The count of this clone is one. CDR3 in amino acids: CASSDPGTGGDPSYEQYF. Written as DNA, the CDR3 is TGCGCCAGCAGTGATCCCGGGACAGGGGGAGATCCCTCCTACGAGCAGTACTTC. The gene calls are TRBV10-1 and TRBJ2-7, with TRBD1 matching over 11 bases. The CDR3 is 18 residues long. The V gene end was trimmed by 3 bases and the J gene end by 0 bases; junction bases not matched to a gene: 10. In germline, CDR1 is WNHNN, CDR2 SYGVQD (reference sequence).

A note on this clone: Other DNA variants within this sample encode the same CDR3. This chain joins TRBV10-3 and TRBJ2-7, with 7 positions matching TRBD1. This CDR3 has 14 amino acids. The trim removed 6 bases at V and 2 bases at J, leaving 7 bases unmatched. Germline CDR1 ENHRY, CDR2 SYGVKD. CDR3 sequence: CAIRDRQGAYEQYF. In nucleotides, the CDR3 is TGTGCCATCAGAGACAGGCAGGGGGCCTACGAGCAGTACTTC.

The chain joins TRBV7-2 to TRBJ2-7; weak D call: TRBD1 (5 bases). The V and J ends lost 1 base and 7 bases respectively, with 14 bases between them. CDR3 size: 14 residues. Germline assignment: CDR1 SGHTA and CDR2 FQGNSA. CDR3 sequence: CASSLEAGQGEQYF. The DNA for the CDR3 is TGTGCCAGCAGCTTAGAGGCAGGCCAGGGAGAGCAGTACTTC.

The gene calls are TRBV28 and TRBJ2-5; 9 bases line up with TRBD1. The CDR3 is 13 amino acids. Unmatched junction bases numbered 6, after V lost 6 bases and J lost 7 bases. Germline V CDR1 and CDR2: MDHEN, SYDVKM. The CDR3 loop is CASRPTGGGTQYF. As DNA, the CDR3 is TGTGCCAGCAGGCCCACAGGGGGCGGGACCCAGTACTTC.

This clone was observed a single time. The rearrangement uses TRBV10-2 and TRBJ1-1; TRBD1 matches 7 bases. Germline trimming cut 6 bases from V and 1 base from J; bases unmatched to any gene: 5. Per germline, CDR1 WSHSY and CDR2 SAAADI. The CDR3 sequence is 14 residues long. Here the CDR3 reads CASRERTGNTEAFF. The CDR3 DNA reads as TGCGCCAGCAGGGAAAGGACAGGGAACACTGAAGCTTTCTTT.

As regards this clone: Sequence at one end of the junction differs from germline and may be a read error. This sample also contains other DNA sequences that code for the same CDR3. This chain joins TRBV11-2 and TRBJ1-1, with TRBD1 matching 8 bases. This CDR3 is built from 16 residues. Germline CDR1 is SGHAT and CDR2 is FQNNGV. In DNA, the CDR3 is TGTGCCAGCAGTTTAGGGACAGGCCTCATGAACACTGAAGCTTTCTTT. Protein product: CASSLGTGLMNTEAFF.

The genes are TRBV28 and TRBJ2-1, with 10 bases aligning to TRBD2. From germline, CDR1 is MDHEN and CDR2 SYDVKM. V gave up 5 bases and J gave up 6 bases; unmatched junction bases: 7. CDR3 length: 15 amino acids. The CDR3: CASSPLAGRGNEQFF. Here the CDR3 DNA reads TGTGCCAGCAGTCCACTAGCGGGAAGGGGCAATGAGCAGTTCTTC.

This rearrangement joins TRBV9 to TRBJ1-1; TRBD1 agrees at 9 bases. V shed 3 bases, J shed 6 bases, and the junction held 6 bases outside the gene matches. The V gene's germline CDR1 is SGDLS and CDR2 YYNGEE. The CDR3 has 14 residues. In DNA form, the CDR3 reads TGTGCCAGCAGCGCGACAGGGGGATCTTCTGAAGCTTTCTTT. Translating gives CASSATGGSSEAFF.

This clone was seen just once. The CDR3 loop reads CASSVGQQNTEAFF. The CDR3 nucleotides are TGTGCCAGCAGCGTGGGACAGCAGAACACTGAAGCTTTCTTT. The chain carries TRBV7-2 and TRBJ1-1, with TRBD1 identical over 7 bases. Germline values: CDR1 SGHTA, CDR2 FQGNSA. Trimming removed 5 bases from V and 1 base from J; junction bases left unmatched: 4. CDR3 length: 14 amino acids.

The chain carries TRBV7-2 and TRBJ1-5, with D unresolved. Germline V gene data show CDR1 as SGHTA and CDR2 as FQGNSA. The ends were cut back, 4 bases at V and 0 bases at J, with 22 bases in the middle. This CDR3 comprises 19 residues. CDR3 loop: CASSSKRDPYSLSNQPQHF. The CDR3 bases are TGTGCCAGCAGCTCAAAGCGAGACCCCTATTCCCTTAGCAATCAGCCCCAGCATTTT.

The V gene is TRBV11-3, the J gene TRBJ2-3, with TRBD1 identical over 9 bases. This CDR3 has 17 amino acids. Germline CDR1 and CDR2: SGHNT and YENEEA. J gave up 3 bases and V 5 bases, and 12 bases lay outside the gene matches. DNA for the CDR3: TGTGCCAGCAGCCCCCGGGCACAGGGGGCAGGGACAGATACGCAGTATTTT. It codes for CASSPRAQGAGTDTQYF.

The CDR3 region is CASSSAYRDSQRDTQYF. The DNA for the CDR3 is TGTGCCAGCAGCTCAGCCTACCGGGACTCCCAGAGGGATACGCAGTATTTT. J is TRBJ2-3 and V is TRBV7-2, with D tentatively TRBD2 (6 bases). The ends were cut back, 4 bases at V and 6 bases at J, with 23 bases in the middle. The germline V gene encodes CDR1 SGHTA and CDR2 FQGNSA. This CDR3 is built from 17 residues.

The gene calls are TRBV2 and TRBJ2-6; D might be TRBD1 (6 bases). CDR1 and CDR2 from the germline V gene are SNHLY and FYNNEI. V was cut by 8 bases and J by 3 bases, with 8 bases left in between. This CDR3 has 13 residues. CDR3 loop: CASQGRGANVLTF. As DNA, the CDR3 is TGTGCCAGCCAGGGGCGTGGGGCCAACGTCCTGACTTTC. Drawing the rest from reference TRBV2 and TRBJ2-6, the complete variable domain is EPEVTQTPSHQVTQMGQEVILRCVPISNHLYFYWYRQILGQKVEFLVSFYNNEISEKSEIFDDQFSVERPDGSNFTLKIRSTKLEDSAMYFCASQGRGANVLTFGAGSRLTVL.

This chain connects TRBV6-5 to TRBJ2-1; 7 bases agree with TRBD1. The germline gives CDR1 MNHEY, CDR2 SVGAGI. CDR3 length: 13 residues. Trimming removed 6 bases from V and 3 bases from J; junction bases left unmatched: 2. This CDR3 reads CASSTGDYNEQFF. Written as DNA, the CDR3 is TGTGCCAGCAGCACAGGGGACTACAATGAGCAGTTCTTC.

V and J are TRBV30 and TRBJ1-5, with 10 bases that match TRBD1. The CDR3 sequence is 14 residues long. Trimming took 3 bases from V and 8 from J; bases not matched to a gene: 7. Germline loops: CDR1 GTSNPN, CDR2 SVGIG (reference sequence). The CDR3 nucleotides are TGTGCCTGGAGCTCGACAGGGGGCTTGGAGCCCCAGCATTTT. As protein: CAWSSTGGLEPQHF.

This clone has just a few counts. This rearrangement joins TRBV9 to TRBJ2-7; the D gene is possibly TRBD2 (5 bases). The CDR3 sequence is 12 residues long. V was cut by 4 bases and J by 2 bases, with 7 bases left in between. Germline V gene data show CDR1 as SGDLS and CDR2 as YYNGEE. CDR3 sequence reads: CASSPGTYEQYF. In DNA, the CDR3 is TGTGCCAGCAGCCCGGGGACCTACGAGCAGTACTTC.

CDR3: CATSKRDLIAKNIQYF. CDR3 sequence (DNA): TGTGCCACCTCCAAGAGGGATCTTATAGCCAAAAACATTCAGTACTTC. This rearrangement joins TRBV5-4 to TRBJ2-4, with D possibly matching TRBD2 (5 bases). This CDR3 contains 16 residues. CDR1 and CDR2 (germline): SGHNT, YYREEE (reference sequence). V shed 9 bases and J shed 0 bases, with 19 bases lying between them. Full variable domain (rest looked up from reference TRBV5-4 and TRBJ2-4): ETGVTQSPTHLIKTRGQQVTLRCSSQSGHNTVSWYQQALGQGPQFIFQYYREEENGRGNFPPRFSGLQFPNYSSELNVNALELDDSALYLCATSKRDLIAKNIQYFGAGTRLSVL.

The chain links TRBV5-8 to TRBJ2-5; D remains ambiguous. CDR3 length: 16 amino acids. Trimming removed 0 bases at V and 7 bases at J, with 19 bases between. Looked up from germline, CDR1 is SGHTS and CDR2 is YDEGEE. This CDR3 is CASSLGPTPAGRTQYF. Here the CDR3 DNA reads TGTGCCAGCAGCTTGGGTCCCACACCAGCAGGTCGGACCCAGTACTTC.